The 10 T cell receptor beta chains presented below share a single source sample, sequenced in a study of blood T cell repertoires in COVID-19. TCRdb's table, derived via immunoSEQ multiplex PCR, lists solely in-frame clones and lacks some. The sample carries tens of thousands of clones, roughly 89% recorded once. Sequenced sample: peripheral blood. These receptors all come from a woman older than 75 with acute or convalescent COVID-19.

A few counts support this clone. The rearrangement joins TRBV2 to TRBJ1-5, with TRBD1 matching over 8 bases. The CDR3 is 15 residues long. J lost 0 bases, V lost 7 bases, and 5 bases had no gene match. Germline CDR1 and CDR2: SNHLY and FYNNEI. The CDR3 is CASKTGAISNQPQHF. CDR3 DNA sequence: TGTGCCAGCAAGACAGGGGCGATTAGCAATCAGCCCCAGCATTTT.

The chain joins TRBV19 to TRBJ2-3; 8 bases are shared with TRBD2. Germline CDR1 LNHDA, CDR2 SQIVND (reference sequence). This CDR3 is built from 13 residues. V lost 6 bases to trimming and J lost 5 bases; unmatched junction nucleotides: 4. This CDR3 is CASSGLAGDTQYF. CDR3 nucleotides: TGTGCCAGTAGCGGACTAGCCGGAGATACGCAGTATTTT.

The rearrangement links TRBV7-8 to TRBJ2-2; perhaps TRBD1 as D (5 bases). The CDR3 totals 18 residues. Germline V lookup: CDR1 SGHVS, CDR2 FQNEAQ. V was shortened by 2 bases and J by 1 base, with 17 bases between the two germline ends. For the CDR3, the DNA is TGTGCCAGCAGCTTATTGAACTTCGGGCAGGGGAACACCGGGGAGCTGTTTTTT. Its protein is CASSLLNFGQGNTGELFF. The full variable domain, with the rest looked up from reference TRBV7-8 and TRBJ2-2, is GAGVSQSPRYKVAKRGQDVALRCDPISGHVSLFWYQQALGQGPEFLTYFQNEAQLDKSGLPSDRFFAERPEGSVSTLKIQRTQQEDSAVYLCASSLLNFGQGNTGELFFGEGSRLTVL.

V gene TRBV4-1 combines with J gene TRBJ1-2; possibly TRBD1 for D (6 bases). The CDR3 has 15 amino acids. Germline CDR1 is MGHRA and CDR2 is YSYEKL. Trimming took off 2 bases at V and 4 bases at J, with 14 bases between the two ends. The CDR3 spells CASSQNLGGGYGYTF. CDR3 nucleotide sequence: TGCGCCAGCAGCCAAAATTTAGGGGGTGGCTATGGCTACACCTTC.

This chain links TRBV5-1 with TRBJ1-1; no clear D. CDR3 length equals 13 residues. Germline lookup yields CDR1 SGHRS and CDR2 YFSETQ. Trimming took 0 bases from V and 5 from J, leaving 8 bases between them. CDR3 loop: CASSLVAGTEAFF. In DNA form, the CDR3 reads TGCGCCAGCAGCTTGGTGGCGGGGACTGAAGCTTTCTTT.

The chain is built from TRBV6-6 and TRBJ1-5; D is uncertain. Trimming stripped 2 bases from V and 9 bases from J, with 14 bases between. Looked up from germline, CDR1 is MNHNY and CDR2 is SVGAGI (reference sequence). The CDR3 is made up of 14 amino acids. The CDR3 loop is CASSYARPGAPQHF. The CDR3 nucleotides are TGTGCCAGCAGTTACGCCAGGCCTGGCGCGCCCCAGCATTTT.

The chain employs TRBV18 and TRBJ2-7; 12 bases map to TRBD2. CDR3 length: 15 amino acids. J lost 5 bases, V lost 0 bases, and 2 bases had no gene match. Per germline, CDR1 KGHSH and CDR2 LQKENI. CDR3 loop: CASSPPRLAGDEQYF. CDR3 coding DNA: TGTGCCAGCTCACCACCTAGACTAGCGGGAGACGAGCAGTACTTC.

The chain recombines TRBV6-5 with TRBJ2-5, with 7 bases that match TRBD1. V lost 6 bases to trimming and J lost 1 base; unmatched junction nucleotides: 8. Germline V CDR1 and CDR2: MNHEY, SVGAGI. The CDR3 covers 15 residues. In DNA, the CDR3 is TGTGCCAGCAGCGTTTACACAGGGGCCCAAGAGACCCAGTACTTC. This sequence encodes CASSVYTGAQETQYF.

This clone was counted a single time. This chain connects TRBV4-2 to TRBJ1-4, with a tentative D call TRBD1 (6 bases). The ends were cut back, 2 bases at V and 5 bases at J, with 15 bases in the middle. The CDR3 contains 16 residues. Germline-derived CDR1 and CDR2 are LGHNA and YNFKEQ. The CDR3 DNA reads as TGTGCCAGCAGCCAAATGGGGGCAGGGTGGAATGAAAAACTGTTTTTT. Translation: CASSQMGAGWNEKLFF.

The chain employs TRBV27 and TRBJ1-1; no clear D. Between the trimmed V and J ends, which lost 7 bases and 0 bases, there was a span of 12 bases. CDR3 size: 14 residues. Germline V gene lookup returns CDR1 MNHEY and CDR2 SMNVEV (reference sequence). The CDR3 protein is CASTNLNVNTEAFF. The CDR3 DNA reads TGTGCCAGCACAAACCTAAACGTGAACACTGAAGCTTTCTTT.